This is a list of T cell receptor beta chains from one sample in a study of cytomegalovirus exposure and HLA in healthy donors. Profiled with immunoSEQ multiplex PCR; TCRdb holds only in-frame clones, not every one. The sample includes under 200,000 clones, around 80% of them seen just once. The specimen was PBMCs. The receptors originated from a woman between 40 and 50 years old in good health and CMV-seropositive. Both conserved end residues are part of each CDR3. The D gene is left open where the match is weak. Not every row has a clone size; where given, it reads once, few, many or a size class.

cdr3_length	d_call	v_call	clone_size	j_call	cdr3_nt	cdr3_aa
15	TRBD1	TRBV15	few	TRBJ1-4	TGTGCCACCAGCAGACAGACAGGGTCGGATGAAAAACTGTTTTTT	CATSRQTGSDEKLFF
15	TRBD1	TRBV25-1	.	TRBJ1-4	TGTGCCAGCAGTGACCAAGACAGGGCGCGTGAAAAACTGTTTTTT	CASSDQDRAREKLFF
12	.	TRBV30	.	TRBJ2-7	TGTGCCTGGAGTGTCAGGGGCTACGAGCAGTACTTC	CAWSVRGYEQYF
15	TRBD2	TRBV28	.	TRBJ2-3	TGTGCCAGCAGTGTAATCGGGGGGATGACAGATACGCAGTATTTT	CASSVIGGMTDTQYF
17	.	TRBV5-6	.	TRBJ1-5	TGTGCCAGCAGCTCCACGGCCCTGCAGTCGGGAAATCAGCCCCAGCATTTT	CASSSTALQSGNQPQHF
16	.	TRBV5-1	few	TRBJ1-2	TGCGCCAGCAAATTGTCGTCAGGGGACGCTCCCTATGGCTACACCTTC	CASKLSSGDAPYGYTF
11	TRBD1	TRBV20-1	few	TRBJ2-4	TGCAGTGCTCCCGACGGGACAGCAGAATACTTC	CSAPDGTAEYF
13	.	TRBV7-6	.	TRBJ2-1	TGTGCCAGCAGCCCCGGACAAGGGGCCGAGCAGTTCTTC	CASSPGQGAEQFF
14	.	TRBV19	.	TRBJ1-1	TGTGCCAGTAGTGTCGGGGGGGCGAACACTGAAGCTTTCTTT	CASSVGGANTEAFF
11	.	TRBV12-5	once	TRBJ1-1	TGTGCTAGTGGTTCGCAGGGAGAAGCTTTCTTT	CASGSQGEAFF
15	.	TRBV7-6	.	TRBJ1-1	TGTGCCAGCAGCCCCGCGACACAGGGGAACACTGAAGCTTTCTTT	CASSPATQGNTEAFF
11	.	TRBV11-2	.	TRBJ2-7	TGTGCCAGCAGCTTCACCTACGAGCAGTACTTC	CASSFTYEQYF
15	.	TRBV2	.	TRBJ1-5	TGTGCCAGCAGTCGAGAAGGGGTCCCCAATCAGCCCCAGCATTTT	CASSREGVPNQPQHF
15	.	TRBV13	once	TRBJ2-7	TGTGCCAGCAGCTCGTTAAGGACTGGAGCATACGAGCAGTACTTC	CASSSLRTGAYEQYF
12	.	TRBV6-1	.	TRBJ1-5	TGTGCCAGCAAGGATGGCGGGCGGCCCCAGCATTTT	CASKDGGRPQHF
13	.	TRBV30	.	TRBJ1-1	TGTGCCTGGAGTGTTAACATTCTGGCTGAAGCTTTCTTT	CAWSVNILAEAFF
15	TRBD1	TRBV7-2	few	TRBJ1-5	TGTGCCAGCAGCTTATCAGGGGGAAGTTGGCAGCCCCAGCATTTT	CASSLSGGSWQPQHF
13	.	TRBV4-2	.	TRBJ2-5	TGTGCCAGCAGCCAAGATCTGCGCAGGGCCCAGTACTTC	CASSQDLRRAQYF
17	.	TRBV21-1	.	TRBJ1-1	TGTGCCAGCAGCAAAGCGGAAGTGTCTAGGGACTCCCCTGAAGCTTTCTTT	CASSKAEVSRDSPEAFF
15	.	TRBV5-8	.	TRBJ2-3	TGTGCCAGCAGCTTGGATACAGGGTGGGCTGATACGCAGTATTTT	CASSLDTGWADTQYF
16	TRBD1	TRBV4-2	.	TRBJ1-1	TGTGCCAGCAGCCAAGCGCAGGGACAGGTTTTGACTGAAGCTTTCTTT	CASSQAQGQVLTEAFF
14	TRBD1	TRBV19	.	TRBJ1-6	TGTGCCAGTAAACCGGGACAGGGGAATTCACCCCTCCACTTT	CASKPGQGNSPLHF
15	TRBD2	TRBV6-4	.	TRBJ2-1	TGTGCCAGCAGCCCCCTAGCGGGGGCGTACAATGAGCAGTTCTTC	CASSPLAGAYNEQFF
15	.	TRBV4-3	.	TRBJ2-5	TGCGCCAGCAGCCAAGGATACAGGTTCCAAGAGACCCAGTACTTC	CASSQGYRFQETQYF
13	TRBD1	TRBV5-5	.	TRBJ2-3	TGTGCCAGCGGGACAGGGGGAACAGATACGCAGTATTTT	CASGTGGTDTQYF
15	TRBD2	TRBV2	.	TRBJ2-1	TGTGCCAGCAGGGGTACTAGCGGGGGAACCAATGAGCAGTTCTTC	CASRGTSGGTNEQFF
17	.	TRBV7-8	.	TRBJ2-6	TGTGCCAGCACACAAACGTTCCGCTCCTCTGGGGCCAACGTCCTGACTTTC	CASTQTFRSSGANVLTF
14	.	TRBV30	once	TRBJ1-2	TGTGCCTGGATTAAACAACGGGGTAACTATGGCTACACCTTC	CAWIKQRGNYGYTF
16	.	TRBV6-6	.	TRBJ1-3	TGTGCCAGCAGTACCGGGACAAGTCCTTCTGGAAACACCATATATTTT	CASSTGTSPSGNTIYF
16	TRBD1	TRBV7-3	.	TRBJ2-2	TGTGCCAGCAGCTTAACCGGGACAGGGTTTACCGGGGAGCTGTTTTTT	CASSLTGTGFTGELFF
15	.	TRBV6-5	.	TRBJ2-6	TGTGCCAGCATAAGCCCACCACCTGGGGCCAACGGCCTGACTTTC	CASISPPPGANGLTF
14	TRBD1	TRBV6-1	.	TRBJ1-1	TGTGCCAGTCGGGACAGGGGCCTGAACACTGAAGCTTTCTTT	CASRDRGLNTEAFF
18	TRBD2	TRBV7-2	few	TRBJ2-1	TGTGCCAGCAGCTCGACTAGCGGGGGGCTGGGCTCCTACAATGAGCAGTTCTTC	CASSSTSGGLGSYNEQFF
13	.	TRBV6-1	.	TRBJ1-1	TGTGCCAGCAGTGTGGAGCAGAACACTGAGGCTTTCTTT	CASSVEQNTEAFF
12	.	TRBV9	.	TRBJ2-7	TGTGCCAAACGAGGGAAGCACTACGAGCAGTACTTC	CAKRGKHYEQYF
16	.	TRBV21-1	.	TRBJ2-7	TGTGCCAGCAGCAAGAGCGCCGGGGGGCCAAAATACGAGCAGTACTTC	CASSKSAGGPKYEQYF
13	.	TRBV2	few	TRBJ2-5	TGTGCCAGCATTTTGACAATCCAAGAGACCCAGTACTTC	CASILTIQETQYF
14	TRBD1	TRBV5-4	.	TRBJ1-6	TGTGCCAGCACCCCGGGACAGTCCAATTCACCCCTCCACTTT	CASTPGQSNSPLHF
14	.	TRBV28	.	TRBJ1-2	TGTGCCAGCAGTTTTGTAGGCAGGGACTATGGCTACACCTTC	CASSFVGRDYGYTF
16	.	TRBV4-2	.	TRBJ2-1	TGTGCCAGCAGCCAAGTGAGGGGGGGCCCGGGGAATGAGCAGTTCTTC	CASSQVRGGPGNEQFF
14	TRBD1	TRBV7-2	.	TRBJ1-1	TGTGCCAGCAGTTCCGGGACAGGTTACACTGAAGCTTTCTTT	CASSSGTGYTEAFF
15	.	TRBV7-9	.	TRBJ1-1	TGTGCCAGCAGCGCGGGCGGGGGTTTGAACACTGAAGCTTTCTTT	CASSAGGGLNTEAFF
15	.	TRBV30	once	TRBJ1-2	TGTGCCTCTACTAGGGGAGGGGGTACGAACTATGGCTACACCTTC	CASTRGGGTNYGYTF
11	.	TRBV5-8	.	TRBJ1-2	TGTGCCAGCAGTCGCCGGGGTGGCTACACCTTC	CASSRRGGYTF
16	.	TRBV7-3	once	TRBJ2-1	TGTGCCAGCAGCCCCTTTCGAGGCGGAGGCTACAATGAGCAGTTCTTC	CASSPFRGGGYNEQFF
14	.	TRBV7-2	.	TRBJ1-1	TGTGCCAGCAGCTTCAGGGGTGAGAACACTGAAGCTTTCTTT	CASSFRGENTEAFF
14	.	TRBV19	.	TRBJ2-7	TGTGCCAGTAGTATCGGGACACCCTCCTACGAGCAGTACTTC	CASSIGTPSYEQYF
16	.	TRBV5-6	.	TRBJ1-5	TGTGCCAGCAGCTTGAGGCGGGTTGGGAGCAATCAGCCCCAGCATTTT	CASSLRRVGSNQPQHF
15	.	TRBV7-3	.	TRBJ2-6	TGTGCCAGCAGCTCTCAGGGTACTGGGGCCAACGTCCTGACTTTC	CASSSQGTGANVLTF